This T cell receptor (beta chain) was found in a study of T cells after yellow fever vaccination. Germline CDR1 and CDR2: MDHEN and SYDVKM. The CDR3 extends over 15 amino acids. After removal of 8 bases from V and 0 bases from J, the junction contained 4 bases not matched to a gene. TCRdb redid the calling of the 5' RACE reads with MiXCR, one entry per CDR3 protein. The sample comprises roughly 500,000 distinct CDR3 sequences, about a fifth of which are singletons, and roughly an eighth rests with the top ten. This clonotype showed up just a few times. The chain combines TRBV28 with TRBJ2-3, with TRBD2 matching over 11 bases. The receptor was derived from a man aged 30-40 years who received the YFV17D yellow fever vaccine. Sample: PBMCs, taken 15 days after the yellow fever booster vaccination. Written as DNA, the CDR3 is TGTGCCAGCGGGACTAGCGGCTCTAGCACAGATACGCAGTATTTT. It specifies CASGTSGSSTDTQYF.